Presented here are 29 T cell receptor beta chains from one specimen sequenced in a study of control samples from healthy donors and cancer patients. The method was immunoSEQ multiplex PCR; TCRdb's version includes in-frame clones alone and lacks a portion of them. The repertoire holds about 190,000 clones, with around 93% as singletons. The sample taken for sequencing was blood. Source of these receptors: a man aged 25-45 years in good health.

The V call is TRBV6-5, the J call TRBJ2-7; D might be TRBD1 (5 bases). The germline CDR1 and CDR2 sequences are MNHEY and SVGAGI. This CDR3 contains 12 residues. V lost 7 bases and J 5 bases, leaving 12 bases between the germline ends. CDR3 DNA: TGTGCCAGCACGACAGAATCCGACGAGCAGTACTTC. As protein: CASTTESDEQYF.

The J gene is TRBJ1-4, the V gene TRBV7-2; TRBD1 agrees at 10 bases. The CDR3 has 16 amino acids. The germline V gene has CDR1 SGHTA and CDR2 FQGNSA. After removal of 5 bases from V and 14 bases from J, the junction contained 17 bases not matched to a gene. The CDR3 loop reads CASSLRGPGQGIELFF. In DNA, the CDR3 is TGTGCCAGCAGCCTAAGGGGGCCGGGACAGGGGATAGAGCTGTTTTTT.

This chain joins TRBV5-4 and TRBJ2-2; D unresolved. The CDR3 runs to 16 residues. The V and J ends lost 0 bases and 5 bases respectively, with 14 bases between them. Germline V gives CDR1 SGHNT, CDR2 YYREEE (reference sequence). The CDR3 region is CASSLGPSTPTGELFF. CDR3 nucleotides: TGTGCCAGCAGCTTGGGCCCATCTACCCCGACCGGGGAGCTGTTTTTT.

The chain uses TRBV6-2 or TRBV6-3 and TRBJ2-5, with D possibly being TRBD1 (6 bases). Between the trimmed V and J ends, which lost 6 bases and 5 bases, there was a span of 10 bases. Germline assignment: CDR1 MNHEY and CDR2 SVGEGT. This CDR3 is built from 12 residues. The CDR3, as DNA: TGTGCCAGCAGCACAGGGTTGGAGACCCAGTACTTC. Translation: CASSTGLETQYF.

This clone was observed a few times. The V and J genes are TRBV11-1 and TRBJ1-3; D call uncertain. Germline-derived CDR1 and CDR2 are SGHAT and FQDESV (reference sequence). Trimming cost V 5 bases and J 3 bases, with 11 bases left between them. The CDR3 is 14 amino acids. The CDR3 is CASSPGWDGNTIYF. The CDR3 DNA reads TGTGCCAGCAGCCCTGGTTGGGATGGAAACACCATATATTTT.

This clone showed up just a few times. The chain couples TRBV4-1 to TRBJ1-5; no clear D. V shed 5 bases and J shed 0 bases, with 8 bases lying between them. The CDR3 runs 14 residues. Germline-derived CDR1 and CDR2 are MGHRA and YSYEKL. CDR3 in amino acids: CASSSTASNQPQHF. The CDR3 DNA reads TGCGCCAGCAGCTCGACGGCTAGCAATCAGCCCCAGCATTTT.

The V gene is TRBV12-3 or TRBV12-4, the J gene TRBJ2-3; the match to TRBD1 covers 8 bases. This CDR3 is built from 13 residues. V lost 5 bases and J lost 4; bases outside the gene matches: 2. The CDR3 nucleotides read TGTGCCAGCAGTATGGACAGGGCAGATACGCAGTATTTT. Translating gives CASSMDRADTQYF.

This clone was detected once. This sequence joins TRBV14 and TRBJ1-6, with D unresolved. Looked up from germline, CDR1 is SGHDN and CDR2 is FVKESK. Trimming stripped 4 bases from V and 7 bases from J, with 11 bases between. This CDR3 has 14 amino acids. The chain's CDR3 is CASSLQASNSPLHF. The CDR3 DNA is TGTGCCAGCAGCCTCCAGGCTAGCAATTCACCCCTCCACTTT.

The rearrangement links TRBV5-1 to TRBJ2-3, with D perhaps TRBD2 (6 bases). The V and J ends lost 2 bases and 1 base respectively, with 8 bases between them. This CDR3 contains 14 residues. The V gene's germline CDR1 is SGHRS and CDR2 YFSETQ. DNA of the CDR3: TGCGCCAGCAGCTTCAGGGAGGGCACAGATACGCAGTATTTT. Translation: CASSFREGTDTQYF.

This chain links TRBV6-1 with TRBJ2-7; D is undetermined. Per germline, CDR1 MNHNS and CDR2 SASEGT. The CDR3 runs 14 residues. Deletions cut 0 bases from V and 4 bases from J, with 10 bases between. The CDR3: CASSEALTPYEQYF. For the CDR3, the DNA is TGTGCCAGCAGTGAAGCGCTGACCCCATACGAGCAGTACTTC.

The V call is TRBV2, the J call TRBJ1-6; 8 bases fit TRBD1. In germline, CDR1 is SNHLY, CDR2 FYNNEI. V was pared by 4 bases and J by 10 bases, with 6 bases of the junction left unmatched. CDR3 length equals 14 residues. The CDR3 DNA sequence: TGTGCCAGCAGTGTCACAGGGGGAAACTCACCCCTCCACTTT. Protein sequence: CASSVTGGNSPLHF.

The chain joins TRBV30 to TRBJ1-3; weak D call: TRBD1 (5 bases). Trimming cost V 2 bases and J 0 bases, with 11 bases left between them. The CDR3 sequence is 15 residues long. Per the germline V gene, CDR1 is GTSNPN and CDR2 is SVGIG (reference sequence). CDR3 protein: CAWSQTGNSGNTIYF. The DNA of the CDR3 is TGTGCCTGGAGTCAAACAGGAAACTCTGGAAACACCATATATTTT. The whole variable domain, remainder taken from reference TRBV30 and TRBJ1-3, is SQTIHQWPATLVQPVGSPLSLECTVEGTSNPNLYWYRQAAGRGLQLLFYSVGIGQISSEVPQNLSASRPQDRQFILSSKKLLLSDSGFYLCAWSQTGNSGNTIYFGEGSWLTVV.

The CDR3 here is CASRLTQGLGEKLFF. The CDR3 DNA reads as TGTGCCAGCAGGTTAACACAGGGTCTGGGTGAAAAACTGTTTTTT. The V call is TRBV6-5, the J call TRBJ1-4; D is perhaps TRBD1 (6 bases). Trimming removed 6 bases at V and 7 bases at J, with 18 bases between. The V gene's germline CDR1 is MNHEY and CDR2 SVGAGI. The CDR3 is 15 amino acids.

The chain carries TRBV6-5 and TRBJ1-5; D is possibly TRBD1 (6 bases). Trimming shortened V by 8 bases and J by 6 bases, and 14 bases separated the two germline ends. Germline V lookup: CDR1 MNHEY, CDR2 SVGAGI. The length of the CDR3 is 13 residues. The CDR3 is CASRGARGQPQHF. In DNA, the CDR3 is TGTGCCAGCCGGGGGGCTCGGGGTCAGCCCCAGCATTTT.

This clone has only a few counts. This chain links TRBV19 with TRBJ2-3; D not certain. The CDR3 contains 13 residues. V lost 3 bases and J 9 bases, leaving 13 bases between the germline ends. Germline-derived CDR1 and CDR2 are LNHDA and SQIVND (reference sequence). The chain's CDR3 is CASSIDRDKTQYF. The DNA of the CDR3 is TGTGCCAGTAGTATTGATAGAGACAAGACGCAGTATTTT.

The rearrangement uses TRBV12-3 or TRBV12-4 and TRBJ2-7; D is unresolved. This CDR3 comprises 13 residues. Trimming removed 3 bases from V and 2 bases from J, with 8 bases in between. The CDR3 reads CASSFDGPYEQYF. CDR3 DNA sequence: TGTGCCAGCAGTTTTGACGGGCCCTACGAGCAGTACTTC.

The J gene is TRBJ2-7, the V gene TRBV11-2, with D possibly matching TRBD2 (6 bases). Germline V gene sequence: CDR1 SGHAT, CDR2 FQNNGV. V lost 0 bases, J lost 1 base, and 13 bases lay in between. The CDR3 runs to 16 residues. The CDR3 nucleotides are TGTGCCAGCAGCTTAGACCCCGGGGGATTGTCCTACGAGCAGTACTTC. Encoded protein: CASSLDPGGLSYEQYF.

V gene TRBV12-3 or TRBV12-4 combines with J gene TRBJ1-4; D ambiguous. The germline V and J ends were trimmed by 5 bases and 12 bases, with 13 bases remaining between them. The CDR3 length is 12 residues. The CDR3 DNA reads as TGTGCCAGCAGTCCCCGAGACTTCGAACTGTTTTTT. It encodes CASSPRDFELFF.

This sequence joins TRBV28 and TRBJ1-1; no clear D. The CDR3 length is 14 residues. Trimming left V 5 bases short and J 2 bases short, with 12 bases between. Germline V gene sequence: CDR1 MDHEN, CDR2 SYDVKM. CDR3 nucleotide sequence: TGTGCCAGCAGTCCTTCGGACGGAAACACTGAAGCTTTCTTT. Its translation: CASSPSDGNTEAFF.

The gene calls are TRBV9 and TRBJ2-3, with TRBD1 matching over 9 bases. V was pared by 7 bases and J by 3 bases, with 3 bases of the junction left unmatched. This CDR3 region has 13 residues. From germline, CDR1 is SGDLS and CDR2 YYNGEE. This CDR3 reads CASGTGWTDTQYF. The DNA for the CDR3 is TGTGCCAGCGGGACAGGGTGGACAGATACGCAGTATTTT.

V gene TRBV5-1 combines with J gene TRBJ1-1, with D possibly TRBD1 on 6 matching bases. The V and J ends lost 4 bases and 5 bases respectively, with 12 bases between them. Germline loops: CDR1 SGHRS, CDR2 YFSETQ. The CDR3 extends over 13 amino acids. CDR3 bases: TGCGCCAGCAGCCCGGGGGCTGGTACTGAAGCTTTCTTT. Its protein is CASSPGAGTEAFF.

CDR3 nucleotide sequence: TGCGCCAGCAGCCCTATCGGACTAGCGGGGGGGCCTAGCACAGATACGCAGTATTTT. Translating it yields CASSPIGLAGGPSTDTQYF. The rearrangement joins TRBV4-1 to TRBJ2-3; 15 bases are a match to TRBD2. The CDR3 consists of 19 residues. J gave up 0 bases and V 4 bases, and 8 bases lay outside the gene matches. The germline V gene encodes CDR1 MGHRA and CDR2 YSYEKL.

This sequence joins TRBV11-2 and TRBJ1-3, with 9 nucleotides matching TRBD1. CDR1 and CDR2 from the germline V gene are SGHAT and FQNNGV. J was trimmed by 1 base and V by 2 bases; bases with no gene match: 6. The CDR3 is 17 amino acids. The chain's CDR3 is CASSLRTGVFSGNTIYF. As DNA, the CDR3 is TGTGCCAGCAGCTTAAGGACAGGGGTATTTTCTGGAAACACCATATATTTT.

The chain uses TRBV7-2 and TRBJ1-2, with no clear D. V lost 6 bases and J lost 4, with 12 bases in between. Germline V lookup: CDR1 SGHTA, CDR2 FQGNSA. CDR3 length: 13 amino acids. The CDR3 loop is CASRTTGLYGYTF. In DNA form, the CDR3 reads TGTGCCAGCAGGACAACGGGTCTCTATGGCTACACCTTC.

This clone was detected only once. The rearrangement links TRBV18 to TRBJ1-1, with 9 bases aligning to TRBD1. Per the germline V gene, CDR1 is KGHSH and CDR2 is LQKENI. The CDR3 covers 14 residues. The V gene end was trimmed by 4 bases and the J gene end by 2 bases; junction bases not matched to a gene: 2. Here the CDR3 DNA reads TGTGCCAGCTCACGGGGACAGGGCAACACTGAAGCTTTCTTT. Translating it yields CASSRGQGNTEAFF.

This clone was recorded only once. The rearrangement joins TRBV12-3 or TRBV12-4 to TRBJ2-3, with a weak D call TRBD2 (6 bases). The CDR3 has 13 residues. Trimming shortened V by 8 bases and J by 0 bases, and 9 bases separated the two germline ends. The CDR3 loop reads CASGGSSTDTQYF. The CDR3 nucleotides are TGTGCCAGCGGGGGGTCTAGCACAGATACGCAGTATTTT.

The chain carries TRBV27 and TRBJ1-6; 7 bases agree with TRBD1. This CDR3 is built from 14 residues. The germline V gene encodes CDR1 MNHEY and CDR2 SMNVEV (reference sequence). Trimming cost V 3 bases and J 9 bases; bases outside gene matches: 5. As DNA, the CDR3 is TGTGCCAGCAGTTTGTGGCAGGGGGGTTCACCCCTCCACTTT. This gives the protein CASSLWQGGSPLHF.

This chain connects TRBV7-9 to TRBJ1-1, with unresolved D. The V gene's germline CDR1 is SEHNR and CDR2 FQNEAQ (reference sequence). CDR3 length: 13 amino acids. V was shortened by 4 bases and J by 8 bases, with 14 bases between the two germline ends. The CDR3 DNA follows: TGTGCCAGCAGCTCAACCCCCACGGGAGAAGCTTTCTTT. Translation: CASSSTPTGEAFF.

This clone was detected a few times. This chain uses TRBV4-1 with TRBJ1-3, with D perhaps matching TRBD1 (5 bases). V lost 4 bases and J 4 bases, leaving 17 bases between the germline ends. The germline CDR1 and CDR2 sequences are MGHRA and YSYEKL. This CDR3 is 16 amino acids long. CDR3 sequence (DNA): TGCGCCAGCAGCCGTTCGCCCAGGGAGAGAGGAAACACCATATATTTT. It codes for CASSRSPRERGNTIYF.